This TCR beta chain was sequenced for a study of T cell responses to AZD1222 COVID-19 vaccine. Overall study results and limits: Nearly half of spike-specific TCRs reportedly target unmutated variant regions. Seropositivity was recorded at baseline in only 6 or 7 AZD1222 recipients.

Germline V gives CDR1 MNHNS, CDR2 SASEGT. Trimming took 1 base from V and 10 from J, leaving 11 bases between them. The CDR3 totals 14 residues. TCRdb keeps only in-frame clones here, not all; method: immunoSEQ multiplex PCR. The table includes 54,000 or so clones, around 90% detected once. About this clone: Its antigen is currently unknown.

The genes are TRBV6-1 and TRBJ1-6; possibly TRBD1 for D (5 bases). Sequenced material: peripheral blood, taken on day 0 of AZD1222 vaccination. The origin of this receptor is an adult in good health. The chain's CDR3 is CASSEVGEGSPLHF. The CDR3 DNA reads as TGTGCCAGCAGTGAAGTGGGGGAGGGGTCACCCCTCCACTTT.